The next 12 T cell receptor beta chains were all read from a single sample in a study of graft-versus-host responses after intestinal transplantation. The protocol was immunoSEQ multiplex PCR, while the TCRdb copy is restricted to in-frame clones and leaves out a portion. This sample has some 48,000 clones, with approximately 95% found just once. These receptors have no known antigen. Sequencing used unstimulated CD8+ T cells sorted from spleen or lymph node cells, obtained before transplant. These receptors all stem from a human donor who was the organ donor for an intestinal transplant.

V is TRBV25-1 and J is TRBJ1-1, with TRBD1 as a possible D gene (5 bases). Trimming took 7 bases from V and 7 from J, leaving 22 bases between them. The CDR3 runs 15 residues. CDR1 and CDR2 from the germline V gene are MGHDK and SYGVNS. This CDR3 is CASINLGGGGIEAFF. CDR3 DNA: TGTGCCAGCATAAACCTGGGCGGGGGAGGAATTGAAGCTTTCTTT. The full variable domain, with the rest looked up from reference TRBV25-1 and TRBJ1-1, is EADIYQTPRYLVIGTGKKITLECSQTMGHDKMYWYQQDPGMELHLIHYSYGVNSTEKGDLSSESTVSRIRTEHFPLTLESARPSHTSQYLCASINLGGGGIEAFFGQGTRLTVV.

DNA of the CDR3: TGTGCCAGCAGTTCGGCGCCGGACAGGGGCAATGAGCAGTTCTTC. It codes for CASSSAPDRGNEQFF. This chain joins TRBV27 and TRBJ2-1; 9 positions match TRBD1. Trimming took 4 bases from V and 6 from J; bases not matched to a gene: 7. The CDR3 is 15 amino acids. From germline, CDR1 is MNHEY and CDR2 SMNVEV (reference sequence).

The CDR3 spells CASSPGQGTYEQYF. In DNA, the CDR3 is TGTGCCAGTAGCCCGGGACAGGGGACCTACGAGCAGTACTTC. The chain uses TRBV19 and TRBJ2-7; 10 positions match TRBD1. This CDR3 is built from 14 residues. Germline V gene sequence: CDR1 LNHDA, CDR2 SQIVND (reference sequence). Unmatched junction bases numbered 4, after V lost 6 bases and J lost 2 bases.

On this clone itself: Other DNA sequences within the sample encode an identical CDR3. This chain connects TRBV5-4 to TRBJ2-7, with D possibly called TRBD1 or TRBD2 (5 bases each). The V gene's germline CDR1 is SGHNT and CDR2 YYREEE (reference sequence). The CDR3 consists of 14 residues. Trimming cost V 4 bases and J 0 bases, with 11 bases left between them. The CDR3 loop is CASSLRDGSYEQYF. CDR3 DNA sequence: TGTGCCAGCAGCCTCAGGGACGGCTCCTACGAGCAGTACTTC.

The CDR3 region has the DNA TGTGCCAGCAGCTTGAGTTGGAGGGGGCCAAGTGCTAACTATGGCTACACCTTC. Translation: CASSLSWRGPSANYGYTF. The chain joins TRBV5-4 to TRBJ1-2; 7 nucleotides agree with TRBD1. Germline CDR1 is SGHNT and CDR2 is YYREEE (reference sequence). The CDR3 has 18 amino acids. J was trimmed by 0 bases and V by 1 base; bases with no gene match: 12.

V usage is TRBV13 and J usage is TRBJ2-7; D not resolved. The length of the CDR3 is 16 residues. V was cut by 2 bases and J by 0 bases, with 14 bases left in between. CDR1 is PRHDT and CDR2 is FYEKMQ in the germline V gene (reference sequence). Here the CDR3 reads CASSLRTDPNSYEQYF. The CDR3 DNA sequence: TGTGCCAGCAGCTTAAGAACGGACCCGAACTCCTACGAGCAGTACTTC.

V and J are TRBV7-9 and TRBJ2-3; D remains unclear. CDR3 length: 13 residues. CDR1 is SEHNR and CDR2 is FQNEAQ in the germline V gene (reference sequence). The germline V and J ends were trimmed by 6 bases and 2 bases, with 9 bases remaining between them. The chain's CDR3 is CASSQPSTDTQYF. As DNA, the CDR3 is TGTGCCAGCAGTCAGCCGTCCACAGATACGCAGTATTTT.

The chain links TRBV28 to TRBJ1-5; D is perhaps TRBD1 (6 bases). Trimming removed 10 bases at V and 2 bases at J, with 15 bases between. This CDR3 contains 14 residues. Germline CDR1 and CDR2: MDHEN and SYDVKM. CDR3 loop: CATSGEGRNQPQHF. Here the CDR3 DNA reads TGTGCCACCTCAGGGGAGGGCCGCAATCAGCCCCAGCATTTT.

This clone was counted between two and nine times. CDR3 protein: CASSERGPSGEKLFF. The CDR3 nucleotides are TGCGCCAGCAGTGAGAGGGGGCCGTCTGGCGAAAAACTGTTTTTT. The chain is built from TRBV10-1 and TRBJ1-4; 7 bases agree with TRBD1. Looked up from germline, CDR1 is WNHNN and CDR2 is SYGVQD (reference sequence). The junction had 8 bases not matched to a gene; V was cut back by 2 bases and J by 8 bases. The CDR3 sequence is 15 residues long.

CDR3 protein: CASSSMGSPTNTEAFF. The DNA for the CDR3 is TGTGCCAGCAGCTCAATGGGATCGCCCACGAACACTGAAGCTTTCTTT. This chain links TRBV7-8 with TRBJ1-1; D remains unclear. This CDR3 region has 16 residues. Trimming removed 4 bases at V and 1 base at J, with 16 bases between. In germline, CDR1 is SGHVS, CDR2 FQNEAQ.

This chain joins TRBV13 and TRBJ2-3; no clear D. V gave up 0 bases and J gave up 6 bases, with 10 bases separating them. Germline V CDR1 and CDR2: PRHDT, FYEKMQ (reference sequence). The CDR3 sequence is 14 residues long. CDR3 sequence reads: CASSLGSSLDTQYF. The CDR3 DNA is TGTGCCAGCAGCTTAGGGTCTAGTCTGGATACGCAGTATTTT.

The rearrangement links TRBV27 to TRBJ1-6, with D tentatively TRBD1 (5 bases). The ends were cut back, 6 bases at V and 9 bases at J, with 15 bases in the middle. Germline V lookup: CDR1 MNHEY, CDR2 SMNVEV (reference sequence). The CDR3 runs 14 residues. The DNA of the CDR3 is TGTGCCAGCAGGGTAGGGGCCCCGACTTCACCCCTCCACTTT. This codes for CASRVGAPTSPLHF.